This is a list of T cell receptor beta chains from one sample in a study of blood T cell repertoires in COVID-19. TCRdb's table, derived via immunoSEQ multiplex PCR, lists solely in-frame clones and lacks some. The sample has roughly 250,000 clones; roughly 89% are singletons. Material for sequencing was PBMCs or T cells enriched from blood (not recorded which). The source of these receptors is a woman aged 30 to 39 with acute COVID-19. Both conserved end residues are part of each CDR3.

j_call v_call cdr3_aa
TRBJ2-5 TRBV2 CASRTSGEETQYF
TRBJ1-3 TRBV6-5 CASFTGVDTIYF
TRBJ1-6 TRBV5-1 CASSWTGEWDSPLHF
TRBJ2-1 TRBV29-1 CSAGTGDNEQFF
TRBJ1-1 TRBV19 CASSMAGQGENTEAFF
TRBJ2-7 TRBV7-2 CASSLEAGAYEQYF
TRBJ2-7 TRBV5-4 CASSLGQGASYEQYF
TRBJ1-5 TRBV19 CASSMGAGVPNQPQHF
TRBJ2-5 TRBV29-1 CSVVLFRDVQETQYF
TRBJ2-7 TRBV7-6 CASSLGGPLYEQYF
TRBJ2-1 TRBV30 CAWVRTSGGGQRYNEQFF
TRBJ2-1 TRBV4-3 CASSRNLAGGLYNEQFF
TRBJ2-7 TRBV19 CASSIGQGLWDSTEQYF
TRBJ2-2 TRBV7-9 CASSTWRERPNTGELFF
TRBJ1-1 TRBV11-2 CASSFWRIQGAVTEAFF
TRBJ2-3 TRBV13 CASSSRPTSAHRENTQYF
TRBJ1-1 TRBV6-5 CASSLLMDRGQAFF
TRBJ2-1 TRBV14 CASSQGRDRDNEQFF
TRBJ1-6 TRBV6-1 CASSQVPGGRNSPLHF
TRBJ1-5 TRBV6-8 CASTHLGGQGLYSNQPQHF
TRBJ1-4 TRBV2 CASSFGQINEKLFF
TRBJ1-6 TRBV5-6 CASSFRSSYNSPLHF
TRBJ2-5 TRBV15 CATSRTLAGGPLQETQYF
TRBJ2-2 TRBV4-2 CASSQGRGRNTGELFF
TRBJ1-1 TRBV2 CASMDGQHTEAFF
TRBJ1-5 TRBV4-1 CASSLTGYQPQHF
TRBJ1-6 TRBV6-6 CAIGQTPNNSPLHF
TRBJ1-3 TRBV5-1 CASSTYEQSSGNTIYF
TRBJ2-1 TRBV13 CASSERTEYNEQFF